A selection of T cell receptor beta chains follows, all from one sample in a study of T cell repertoires in cytomegalovirus infection. TCRdb re-derived calls from the reads in MiXCR, one entry per CDR3 protein. Of 200,000 to 250,000 distinct CDR3 sequences in the sample, approximately 40% were seen once. No antigen is known for these receptors. Sequences were derived from CD8+ T cells from cultured PBMCs, sampled from culture after CMV antigen stimulation. The receptors here all came from a human donor in good health (CMV status not recorded). Some clones in this sample may be carry-over from other donors' samples. CDR3s include the opening cysteine and the closing phenylalanine or tryptophan. Each record gives: clone size, V gene, D gene, J gene, CDR3 DNA, CDR3 protein. A D gene is named only where the DNA matches it firmly. The size entry is marked missing in some rows and otherwise reads once, few, many or a size class.

size: .
V: TRBV7-3
D: .
J: TRBJ2-2
DNA: TGTGCCAGCAGCTTGGGGCAGGGGAACGGGGAGCTGTTTTTT
CDR3: CASSLGQGNGELFF

size: .
V: TRBV27
D: TRBD2
J: TRBJ2-3
DNA: TGTGCCAGCAGGGGTCTTGCCGCTCGGGCCGCCGGGACTAGCGGCCCAGATACGCAGTATTTT
CDR3: CASRGLAARAAGTSGPDTQYF

size: .
V: TRBV7-8
D: .
J: TRBJ2-1
DNA: TGTGCCAGCAGCCCGCGCGCCGGTCGGAGCTCCTACAATGAGCAGTTCTTC
CDR3: CASSPRAGRSSYNEQFF

size: .
V: TRBV5-6
D: TRBD1
J: TRBJ2-1
DNA: TGTGCCAGCAGCGGCCGGGACAGGGACAATGAGCAGTTCTTC
CDR3: CASSGRDRDNEQFF

size: few
V: TRBV12-3/TRBV12-4
D: TRBD2
J: TRBJ2-1
DNA: TGTGCCAGCAGTTTTAGCGGGGGCCTTCACAATGAGCAGTTCTTC
CDR3: CASSFSGGLHNEQFF

size: few
V: TRBV6-5
D: TRBD1
J: TRBJ2-7
DNA: TGTGCCAGCAGGGGACAGGGAAACTACGAGCAGTACTTC
CDR3: CASRGQGNYEQYF

size: few
V: TRBV7-7
D: TRBD1
J: TRBJ2-1
DNA: TGTGCTAGCAGCATGGACAGGGGGAATGAGCAGTTCTTC
CDR3: CASSMDRGNEQFF

size: .
V: TRBV10-2
D: TRBD2
J: TRBJ2-7
DNA: TGCGCCAGCAGTCAAGGGGGCGGGGGGGCCAAGCAGTACTTC
CDR3: CASSQGGGGAKQYF

size: .
V: TRBV27
D: .
J: TRBJ2-1
DNA: TGTGCCAGCAGTTTAAGGGGGGACCATTACAATGAGCAGTTCTTC
CDR3: CASSLRGDHYNEQFF

size: few
V: TRBV29-1
D: .
J: TRBJ2-5
DNA: TGCAGCGTTTTCGACGGACACCAAGAGACCCAGTACTTC
CDR3: CSVFDGHQETQYF

size: few
V: TRBV29-1
D: TRBD2
J: TRBJ2-1
DNA: TGCAGCGTTCCCTTAGGACTAGCGGGACTCTACAATGAGCAGTTCTTC
CDR3: CSVPLGLAGLYNEQFF

size: few
V: TRBV7-9
D: TRBD1
J: TRBJ1-1
DNA: TGTGCCAGCAGCTTATGGGACAGCCTGAACACTGAAGCTTTCTTT
CDR3: CASSLWDSLNTEAFF

size: .
V: TRBV20-1
D: .
J: TRBJ2-7
DNA: TGCAGTGCTCGCCGGCTGGGGGGCGGAGTTTTCTCCTACGAGCAGTACTTC
CDR3: CSARRLGGGVFSYEQYF

size: .
V: TRBV12-3/TRBV12-4
D: .
J: TRBJ1-1
DNA: TGTGCCAGCAGTTTAGTCATGGAGAACACTGAAGCTTTCTTT
CDR3: CASSLVMENTEAFF

size: .
V: TRBV7-3
D: .
J: TRBJ2-1
DNA: TGTGCCAGCAGTCCCCAAAAGGGTGGCAATGAGCAGTTCTTC
CDR3: CASSPQKGGNEQFF

size: few
V: TRBV7-6
D: TRBD1
J: TRBJ1-3
DNA: TGTGCCAGCAGCTGGGACAGAACCACTGGAAACACCATATATTTT
CDR3: CASSWDRTTGNTIYF

size: .
V: TRBV7-4
D: .
J: TRBJ1-1
DNA: TGTGCCAGCAGCTTAGGTCCCACAGACACGACTGAAGCTTTCTTT
CDR3: CASSLGPTDTTEAFF

size: few
V: TRBV28
D: TRBD2
J: TRBJ2-1
DNA: TGTGCCAGCAGCTTTGACACTAGCGGGACCTACAATGAGCAGTTCTTC
CDR3: CASSFDTSGTYNEQFF

size: few
V: TRBV30
D: .
J: TRBJ2-1
DNA: TGTGCCTGGAGTGCTTGGAATGAGCAGTTCTTC
CDR3: CAWSAWNEQFF

size: .
V: TRBV27
D: .
J: TRBJ2-1
DNA: TGTGCCAGCAGTTTATTCAGAAGCTCCTACAATGAGCAGTTCTTC
CDR3: CASSLFRSSYNEQFF

size: few
V: TRBV7-8
D: .
J: TRBJ1-1
DNA: TGTGCCAGCAGCTTAGCGCGGGAGGGCCCAAAAGGCACTGAAGCTTTCTTT
CDR3: CASSLAREGPKGTEAFF

size: .
V: TRBV11-2
D: .
J: TRBJ2-7
DNA: TGTGCCAGCAGCTCGACAGGGAGGCTATACGAGCAGTACTTC
CDR3: CASSSTGRLYEQYF

size: .
V: TRBV2
D: TRBD2
J: TRBJ2-1
DNA: TGTGCCAGGCCTGGCGGGAGGGGGAATGAGCAGTTCTTC
CDR3: CARPGGRGNEQFF

size: many
V: TRBV7-2
D: .
J: TRBJ2-1
DNA: TGTGCCAGCAGCTTAGCGGGGGATCCAGATGAGCAGTTCTTC
CDR3: CASSLAGDPDEQFF

size: few
V: TRBV2
D: TRBD2
J: TRBJ2-3
DNA: TGTGCCAGCAGTGAAGCGCTTCGAACTAGCGGCACAGATACGCAGTATTTT
CDR3: CASSEALRTSGTDTQYF

size: .
V: TRBV29-1
D: .
J: TRBJ2-7
DNA: TGCAGCGTTGAGTTGGAGGGGAACGAGCAGTACTTC
CDR3: CSVELEGNEQYF

size: few
V: TRBV29-1
D: .
J: TRBJ1-1
DNA: TGCAGCGTTGATGACCCGGCCGGGGTTGACACTGAAGCTTTCTTT
CDR3: CSVDDPAGVDTEAFF

size: few
V: TRBV27
D: .
J: TRBJ1-3
DNA: TGTGCCAGCAGTTTCGGTTTTAGGGTTCCCCTGGAAAACACCATATATTTT
CDR3: CASSFGFRVPLENTIYF

size: .
V: TRBV7-6
D: .
J: TRBJ2-1
DNA: TGTGCCAGCAGCTTAGCAGGAGGGAGAAGCTATGAGCAGTTCTTC
CDR3: CASSLAGGRSYEQFF

size: few
V: TRBV11-2
D: .
J: TRBJ2-1
DNA: TGTGCCAGCAGCTTAGAGACCTCCCCGTGGAATGAGCAGTTCTTC
CDR3: CASSLETSPWNEQFF

size: .
V: TRBV7-3
D: .
J: TRBJ2-2
DNA: TGTGCCAGCAGCTTAATGGACAGTAACACCGGGGAGCTGTTTTTT
CDR3: CASSLMDSNTGELFF

size: .
V: TRBV4-1
D: TRBD1
J: TRBJ2-2
DNA: TGCGCCAGCAGCCAAGATCCCTTGGACAGGGGAGGTACCGGGGAGCTGTTTTTT
CDR3: CASSQDPLDRGGTGELFF

size: many
V: TRBV7-8
D: TRBD1
J: TRBJ1-5
DNA: TGTGCCAGCAGCCCGGACAGGGGGCGCGCTAGGAATCAGCCCCAGCATTTT
CDR3: CASSPDRGRARNQPQHF

size: few
V: TRBV27
D: .
J: TRBJ2-3
DNA: TGTGCCAGCACTCCACCTCGCACAGATACGCAGTATTTT
CDR3: CASTPPRTDTQYF

size: few
V: TRBV7-8
D: .
J: TRBJ2-1
DNA: TGTGCCAGCAGGGGGACATTATACAATGAGCAGTTCTTC
CDR3: CASRGTLYNEQFF

size: few
V: TRBV27
D: .
J: TRBJ1-6
DNA: TGTGCCAGCAGTTCCATCAATTCACCCCTCCACTTT
CDR3: CASSSINSPLHF

size: .
V: TRBV12-3/TRBV12-4
D: .
J: TRBJ1-2
DNA: TGTGCAAGCAGTACCTGGGAAAGGAACTACACCTTC
CDR3: CASSTWERNYTF

size: .
V: TRBV6-1
D: .
J: TRBJ2-7
DNA: TGTGCCAGCAGTGAAAGGAGCCTCGAGCAGTACTTC
CDR3: CASSERSLEQYF

size: .
V: TRBV7-9
D: TRBD1
J: TRBJ2-2
DNA: TGTGCCAGCAGCTCTCGGGACAGGTCGAACACCGGGGAGCTGTTTTTT
CDR3: CASSSRDRSNTGELFF

size: .
V: TRBV11-2
D: TRBD2
J: TRBJ2-1
DNA: TGTGCCAGCAGCCCTCCATATAGCGGGGGGCTATCCTACAATGAGCAGTTCTTC
CDR3: CASSPPYSGGLSYNEQFF

size: .
V: TRBV4-2
D: .
J: TRBJ2-6
DNA: TGTGCCAGCAGCCATTCCATATCCGGGGCCAACGTCCTGACTTTC
CDR3: CASSHSISGANVLTF

size: few
V: TRBV7-2
D: .
J: TRBJ2-7
DNA: TGTGCCAGCAGCTTAGGGACTAACTCGTACTACGAGCAGTACTTC
CDR3: CASSLGTNSYYEQYF

size: .
V: TRBV6-5
D: TRBD2
J: TRBJ2-7
DNA: TGTGCCAGCAGTTACTCTTCTAGCGGGAGTAGTAGCGAGCAGTACTTC
CDR3: CASSYSSSGSSSEQYF

size: few
V: TRBV5-1
D: .
J: TRBJ2-2
DNA: TGCGCCAGCAGCTTCAGAGGGAGTGATGGCACCGGGGAGCTGTTTTTT
CDR3: CASSFRGSDGTGELFF

size: .
V: TRBV20-1
D: .
J: TRBJ1-2
DNA: TGCAGTGCTAGAGATGGTGACGACTATGGCTACACCTTC
CDR3: CSARDGDDYGYTF

size: .
V: TRBV11-2
D: .
J: TRBJ1-6
DNA: TGTGCCAGCAGCTTTGGGCCGGGAAATAATTCACCCCTCCACTTT
CDR3: CASSFGPGNNSPLHF

size: .
V: TRBV9
D: TRBD1
J: TRBJ1-1
DNA: TGTGCCAGCAGCGTAGCAGGAACAGGGGGAAACACTGAAGCTTTCTTT
CDR3: CASSVAGTGGNTEAFF

size: many
V: TRBV7-9
D: .
J: TRBJ1-4
DNA: TGTGCCAGCAGCTTAGGGACACGAGAAAAACTGTTTTTT
CDR3: CASSLGTREKLFF

size: few
V: TRBV6-6
D: .
J: TRBJ2-7
DNA: TGTGCCAGCAGTTACTCGACCCAGGGATACTACGAGCAGTACTTC
CDR3: CASSYSTQGYYEQYF

size: few
V: TRBV11-2
D: .
J: TRBJ2-7
DNA: TGTGCCAGCAGCCCAGGGTTCCACGAGCAGTACTTC
CDR3: CASSPGFHEQYF